The next 28 T cell receptor beta chains were all read from a single sample in a study of blood T cell repertoires in COVID-19. The protocol was immunoSEQ multiplex PCR, while the TCRdb copy is restricted to in-frame clones and leaves out a portion. The data show 140,000 or so clones, 88% seen once. The sequenced material came from peripheral blood. Source of these receptors: a man aged 60 to 69 with active or convalescent COVID-19.

The chain is built from TRBV29-1 and TRBJ2-2; 8 bases align to TRBD1. This CDR3 spans 15 amino acids. Trimming at V came to 6 bases and at J to 1 base, leaving 7 bases not matched to a gene. In germline, CDR1 is SQVTM, CDR2 ANQGSEA. CDR3 DNA sequence: TGCAGCGTCAGATCCGGGACAGGGAACACCGGGGAGCTGTTTTTT. Amino acid sequence: CSVRSGTGNTGELFF.

The V call is TRBV18, the J call TRBJ1-1; D is unresolved. The germline CDR1 and CDR2 sequences are KGHSH and LQKENI. The CDR3 sequence is 13 residues long. Trimming shortened V by 6 bases and J by 1 base, and 9 bases separated the two germline ends. CDR3 coding DNA: TGTGCCAGCTCCCTATCAGGGAACACTGAAGCTTTCTTT. This gives the protein CASSLSGNTEAFF.

The V gene is TRBV6-5, the J gene TRBJ2-7; 10 nucleotides agree with TRBD2. Germline trimming cut 5 bases from V and 5 bases from J; bases unmatched to any gene: 6. This CDR3 spans 14 amino acids. Germline values: CDR1 MNHEY, CDR2 SVGAGI. The DNA of the CDR3 is TGTGCCAGCAGTAAGCGGGAGGGCCCGCACGAGCAGTACTTC. Translation: CASSKREGPHEQYF.

The chain joins TRBV5-1 to TRBJ2-1; TRBD2 matches at 9 bases. The V and J ends lost 6 bases and 6 bases, in that order; junction bases with no gene match: 13. This CDR3 is 16 amino acids long. Germline assignment: CDR1 SGHRS and CDR2 YFSETQ. CDR3 sequence reads: CASTPHGLAGINEQFF. CDR3 sequence (DNA): TGCGCCAGCACGCCTCACGGGCTAGCGGGAATCAATGAGCAGTTCTTC.

The rearrangement links TRBV4-3 to TRBJ1-1, with D tentatively TRBD1 (5 bases). Germline V lookup: CDR1 LGHNA, CDR2 YSLEER. Trimming cost V 3 bases and J 2 bases, with 10 bases left between them. CDR3 length: 14 amino acids. The CDR3 here is CASSHQGLNTEAFF. DNA for the CDR3: TGCGCCAGCAGCCACCAGGGTCTTAACACTGAAGCTTTCTTT.

The rearrangement links TRBV18 to TRBJ2-3; possible D gene TRBD1, 6 bases. The germline V and J ends were trimmed by 3 bases and 6 bases, with 19 bases remaining between them. Germline CDR1 KGHSH, CDR2 LQKENI. The CDR3 sequence is 16 residues long. The CDR3 region is CASSPLKDGQGDTQYF. The CDR3 DNA follows: TGTGCCAGCTCACCCTTAAAGGACGGCCAGGGGGATACGCAGTATTTT. The full variable domain, in which reference TRBV18 and TRBJ2-3 provide the parts outside the CDR3, is NAGVMQNPRHLVRRRGQEARLRCSPMKGHSHVYWYRQLPEEGLKFMVYLQKENIIDESGMPKERFSAEFPKEGPSILRIQQVVRGDSAAYFCASSPLKDGQGDTQYFGPGTRLTVL.

This clone was seen a handful of times. This sequence joins TRBV28 and TRBJ1-1, with unresolved D. V lost 6 bases, J lost 1 base, and 12 bases lay in between. The CDR3 is made up of 14 amino acids. In germline, CDR1 is MDHEN, CDR2 SYDVKM. The CDR3 spells CASSPGGKNTEAFF. CDR3 DNA: TGTGCCAGCAGCCCTGGAGGGAAGAACACTGAAGCTTTCTTT.

Only a few counts were recorded for this clone. This chain uses TRBV7-6 with TRBJ2-1; TRBD2 aligns across 7 bases. The CDR3 runs 15 residues. Germline values: CDR1 SGHVS, CDR2 FNYEAQ. V lost 1 base and J lost 3; bases outside the gene matches: 3. The CDR3 region is CASSLVREIYNEQFF. The CDR3 DNA is TGTGCCAGCAGCTTAGTGCGGGAGATCTACAATGAGCAGTTCTTC.

This chain links TRBV20-1 with TRBJ1-2; no clear D gene. Germline CDR1 DFQATT, CDR2 SNEGSKA (reference sequence). V lost 1 base to trimming and J lost 5 bases, with 5 bases between them. The CDR3 runs to 11 residues. This chain's CDR3 is CSARGGYGYTF. As DNA, the CDR3 is TGCAGTGCTAGAGGAGGATATGGCTACACCTTC.

The V call is TRBV29-1, the J call TRBJ2-1; 8 nucleotides line up with TRBD2. The CDR3 is 14 residues long. Losses at the gene ends were 6 bases for V and 2 bases for J; bases not matched to a gene: 6. The germline V gene has CDR1 SQVTM and CDR2 ANQGSEA. The CDR3 here is CSVYSGSPYNEQFF. The CDR3 coding sequence is TGCAGCGTCTACAGCGGGAGCCCCTACAATGAGCAGTTCTTC.

This clone has just a few counts. V and J are TRBV6-2 or TRBV6-3 and TRBJ1-4, with D hard to call. V lost 2 bases to trimming and J lost 8 bases, with 15 bases between them. This CDR3 contains 15 residues. CDR1 and CDR2 from the germline V gene are MNHEY and SVGEGT. The CDR3 nucleotides read TGTGCCAGCAGTTACGCCGACCATCCCGGGGAAAAACTGTTTTTT. Amino acids: CASSYADHPGEKLFF.

J is TRBJ1-2 and V is TRBV19; D gene unclear. The CDR3 length is 11 residues. V lost 8 bases, J lost 2 bases, and 6 bases lay in between. CDR1 is LNHDA, CDR2 SQIVND, per germline (reference sequence). The CDR3 sequence is CASRVNYGYTF. The CDR3 DNA reads TGTGCCAGTCGAGTGAACTATGGCTACACCTTC.

V gene TRBV18 combines with J gene TRBJ1-6, with TRBD1 identical over 10 bases. V lost 4 bases and J lost 8; bases outside the gene matches: 2. This CDR3 contains 14 residues. Germline CDR1 and CDR2: KGHSH and LQKENI. The CDR3 region is CASSQTGGDSPLHF. CDR3 sequence (DNA): TGTGCCAGCTCACAGACAGGGGGCGATTCACCCCTCCACTTT.

This chain uses TRBV27 with TRBJ1-6; possible D gene TRBD1, 5 bases. The CDR3 is 13 residues long. The V end was cut by 6 bases, the J end by 9 bases, with 12 bases between. The germline gives CDR1 MNHEY, CDR2 SMNVEV (reference sequence). CDR3 region: CASRSGGSSPLHF. The CDR3 DNA reads as TGTGCCAGCAGGTCGGGGGGAAGTTCACCCCTCCACTTT.

This clone was counted once. The chain recombines TRBV2 with TRBJ2-7; 7 nucleotides align to TRBD1. The CDR3 contains 15 residues. Germline CDR1 is SNHLY and CDR2 is FYNNEI. The J segment lost 4 bases and the V segment lost 8 bases, leaving 14 bases of the junction unmatched. The CDR3 region has the DNA TGTGCCAGCGGCTCGGACAGGCCCAAACTTTACGAGCAGTACTTC. Protein sequence: CASGSDRPKLYEQYF.

The V and J genes are TRBV4-3 and TRBJ2-7; 8 positions agree with TRBD1. Losses at the gene ends were 4 bases for V and 1 base for J; bases not matched to a gene: 3. CDR3 size: 14 residues. CDR1 is LGHNA and CDR2 is YSLEER in the germline V gene. The CDR3 here is CASSRGQGSYEQYF. The CDR3 DNA sequence: TGCGCCAGCAGCCGTGGACAGGGTTCCTACGAGCAGTACTTC.

The chain recombines TRBV24-1 with TRBJ2-3; a weak D match, TRBD1 (6 bases). The germline gives CDR1 KGHDR, CDR2 SFDVKD. This CDR3 region has 14 residues. The germline V and J ends were trimmed by 1 base and 6 bases, with 10 bases remaining between them. The CDR3 reads CATSDLWGLDTQYF. CDR3 sequence (DNA): TGTGCCACCAGTGATTTATGGGGGCTGGATACGCAGTATTTT.

The genes are TRBV2 and TRBJ1-6, with TRBD1 matching 7 bases. Germline V lookup: CDR1 SNHLY, CDR2 FYNNEI. J gave up 9 bases and V 6 bases, and 14 bases lay outside the gene matches. The CDR3 is made up of 16 amino acids. DNA of the CDR3: TGTGCCAGCAGCAGAAATACAGGGGCCCGGGGTTCACCCCTCCACTTT. Residues: CASSRNTGARGSPLHF.

There are a few counts of this clone. The chain combines TRBV28 with TRBJ2-1; D is uncertain. The ends were cut back, 4 bases at V and 3 bases at J, with 10 bases in the middle. The CDR3 is 14 residues long. Germline loops: CDR1 MDHEN, CDR2 SYDVKM. CDR3 region: CASSSGKSYNEQFF. The CDR3 nucleotides are TGTGCCAGCAGTTCTGGCAAAAGCTACAATGAGCAGTTCTTC.

The rearrangement uses TRBV7-2 and TRBJ2-1; 9 bases agree with TRBD2. This CDR3 is built from 15 residues. The germline V gene encodes CDR1 SGHTA and CDR2 FQGNSA. J gave up 10 bases and V 2 bases, and 9 bases lay outside the gene matches. CDR3 sequence: CASSLTSGFLREQFF. For the CDR3, the DNA is TGTGCCAGCAGCTTAACTAGCGGGTTCCTTCGGGAGCAGTTCTTC.

Comment on this clone: One junction end does not reproduce the germline sequence, and a read error may be involved. The chain employs TRBV6-2 or TRBV6-3 and TRBJ2-7; TRBD1 agrees at 9 bases. This CDR3 has 16 amino acids. The germline V gene has CDR1 MNHEY and CDR2 SVGEGT. The CDR3 reads CASSPSSSGTGRRGDF. In DNA form, the CDR3 reads TGTGCCAGCAGTCCCAGTTCTTCCGGGACAGGGCGCCGAGGGGACTTC.

This rearrangement joins TRBV19 to TRBJ2-3; D gene unclear. CDR1 is LNHDA, CDR2 SQIVND, per germline (reference sequence). The CDR3 length is 13 residues. V shed 2 bases and J shed 6 bases, with 9 bases lying between them. The CDR3 reads CASSIRLLDTQYF. The CDR3 nucleotides read TGTGCCAGTAGTATAAGACTTCTGGATACGCAGTATTTT.

The chain recombines TRBV7-2 with TRBJ2-7, with TRBD2 matching 12 bases. Trimming took 5 bases from V and 0 from J; bases not matched to a gene: 8. The CDR3 length is 17 residues. CDR1 is SGHTA, CDR2 FQGNSA, per germline. This CDR3 reads CASSLGLAGRGSYEQYF. CDR3 sequence (DNA): TGTGCCAGCAGCCTCGGACTAGCGGGACGTGGCTCCTACGAGCAGTACTTC.

This clone was picked up a small number of times. The V and J genes are TRBV7-6 and TRBJ2-7, with 8 nucleotides matching TRBD2. This CDR3 is 12 amino acids long. The V gene's germline CDR1 is SGHVS and CDR2 FNYEAQ. V lost 5 bases to trimming and J lost 6 bases; unmatched junction nucleotides: 3. This chain's CDR3 is CASSPAGGEQYF. The CDR3 nucleotides read TGTGCCAGCAGCCCGGCGGGAGGCGAGCAGTACTTC.

The chain is built from TRBV7-2 and TRBJ1-4, with 8 positions matching TRBD1. J was trimmed by 9 bases and V by 5 bases; bases with no gene match: 11. Germline CDR1 reads SGHTA; CDR2 reads FQGNSA. CDR3 size: 15 residues. Written as DNA, the CDR3 is TGTGCCAGCAGCCCACACGGACAGGGTATCCAAAAACTGTTTTTT. Residues: CASSPHGQGIQKLFF.

J is TRBJ1-5 and V is TRBV19; D perhaps matches TRBD1 (6 bases). V was pared by 0 bases and J by 7 bases, with 13 bases between. Germline V lookup: CDR1 LNHDA, CDR2 SQIVND (reference sequence). CDR3 length: 15 amino acids. CDR3 in DNA: TGTGCCAGTAGTATAGATCACAGGGATCGGCAGCCCCAGCATTTT. Its protein product is CASSIDHRDRQPQHF.

CDR3 loop: CASSSRDSDGLAGPQEQYF. CDR3 DNA: TGTGCCAGCAGCTCCCGGGACAGTGATGGACTAGCGGGGCCCCAGGAGCAGTACTTC. The chain uses TRBV7-2 and TRBJ2-7; TRBD2 agrees at 12 bases. The V gene end was trimmed by 4 bases and the J gene end by 7 bases; junction bases not matched to a gene: 20. CDR3 length equals 19 residues. Germline CDR1 and CDR2: SGHTA and FQGNSA.

The rearrangement uses TRBV12-5 and TRBJ1-1; D is perhaps TRBD1 (5 bases). The germline V gene has CDR1 LGHNT and CDR2 FRNRAP. This CDR3 region has 15 residues. Trimming cost V 5 bases and J 3 bases, with 16 bases left between them. The CDR3 coding sequence is TGTGCTAGTGGTCGGGGCGGGGGAAGGGACACTGAAGCTTTCTTT. This codes for CASGRGGGRDTEAFF.